The T cell receptor beta chain described here comes from a study of T cells in Graves' hyperthyroidism and ophthalmopathy. As for the study in general: Peripheral blood was taken when the disease was first diagnosed, before any treatment began.

Amplification of TCR beta CDR3 regions used RNA as the template. Initially, a first-round RT-PCR of the TCR CDR3 employed the HTBI primer set. TCRdb analysed the multiplex PCR reads with MiXCR anew, one entry per CDR3 protein. This table has about 360,000 distinct CDR3 sequences, about 13% appearing once. Study-level findings and limits: Ophthalmopathy was separated from stable hyperthyroidism by a 13 V-J model. Most thyroid clonotypes that were expanded above 0.001 also turned up in blood.

This clonotype was seen repeatedly, ten times or more. The antigen is unknown. With V trimmed by 2 bases and J by 7 bases, 4 bases remained unmatched. Germline CDR1 reads LGHNA; CDR2 reads YSLEER. The CDR3 covers 15 residues. The J gene is TRBJ2-2, the V gene TRBV4-3, with TRBD2 matching over 10 bases. The sequence came from a woman in her late teens or twenties with Graves' hyperthyroidism. The specimen sequenced was blood. CDR3 sequence (DNA): TGCGCCAGCAGCCAAACCAGCGGGAGGGACGGGGAGCTGTTTTTT. Amino acids: CASSQTSGRDGELFF.